The rows below give T cell receptor beta chains drawn from one sample of a study of T cells after yellow fever vaccination. TCRdb re-analysed the 5' RACE reads in MiXCR, keeping a single row per CDR3 protein. Counted here are approximately 350,000 distinct CDR3 sequences, around 10% occurring once; the ten biggest clones make up roughly 18%. The specimen was PBMCs, collected on the day of the first yellow fever vaccination. The receptors here all came from a man aged 18 to 29 who received the YFV17D yellow fever vaccine. Each CDR3 is given with its conserved first and last residue. The D gene is left open where the match is weak. Clone size appears in some rows only: once, few, many, or a class for an expanded clone.

J,V,D,size,DNA,CDR3
TRBJ2-4,TRBV7-2,.,many,TGTGCCAGCAGCTTAGCAGGCCCTCGGGACATTCAGTACTTC,CASSLAGPRDIQYF
TRBJ1-1,TRBV5-1,TRBD1,.,TGCGCCAGCAGCTTGGGAGGACAGGGGAATGAAGCTTTCTTT,CASSLGGQGNEAFF
TRBJ2-2,TRBV5-6,.,few,TGTGCCAGCAGTGTACTAAGGGAGCTGTTTTTT,CASSVLRELFF
TRBJ1-4,TRBV2,.,.,TGTGCCAGCACGGGCCCCGACGGCGCAACTAATGAAAAACTGTTTTTT,CASTGPDGATNEKLFF
TRBJ1-6,TRBV7-2,TRBD1,many,TGTGCCAGCAGCTCCGGGACAGGGCAACGACCCCTCCACTTT,CASSSGTGQRPLHF
TRBJ2-5,TRBV29-1,.,many,TGCAGCGTCTCACAGGAGAAAGAGACCCAGTACTTC,CSVSQEKETQYF
TRBJ1-5,TRBV6-1,.,.,TGTGCCAGCAGTGAACAGGGCCTCAATCAGCCCCAGCATTTT,CASSEQGLNQPQHF
TRBJ2-7,TRBV16,.,few,TGTGCCAGCACCCGTCGCTCCTACGAGCAGTACTTC,CASTRRSYEQYF
TRBJ1-4,TRBV12-3/TRBV12-4,.,.,TGTGCCAGCGCCCCCGGGGGGACAACTAATGAAAAACTGTTTTTT,CASAPGGTTNEKLFF
TRBJ1-5,TRBV9,.,few,TGTGCCAGCAGCGTAGGCGAGGCTCAGCCCCAGCATTTT,CASSVGEAQPQHF
TRBJ2-2,TRBV7-2,TRBD1,few,TGTGCCAGCAGCCAACGTCAGGGGGTCGTCACCGGGGAGCTGTTTTTT,CASSQRQGVVTGELFF
TRBJ2-5,TRBV9,TRBD2,.,TGTGCCAGCAGCGTAGCGGGTAGCGGGGGATCAGAGACCCAGTACTTC,CASSVAGSGGSETQYF
TRBJ2-1,TRBV3-1,TRBD2,.,TGTGCCAGCAGCCGCGGACTAGCGGGGGATAATAATGAGCAGTTCTTC,CASSRGLAGDNNEQFF
TRBJ2-5,TRBV28,TRBD1,.,TGTGCCAGCAGTCCATACAGGGGTGGGCAGACCCAGTACTTC,CASSPYRGGQTQYF
TRBJ2-1,TRBV20-1,TRBD1,.,TGCAGTGCTAGGGACAGGGTGGGCGATGAGCAGTTCTTC,CSARDRVGDEQFF
TRBJ2-7,TRBV7-8,.,many,TGTGCCAGCAGCCTTAGGGGCCCCTACGAGCAGTACTTC,CASSLRGPYEQYF
TRBJ2-4,TRBV6-2/TRBV6-3,.,.,TGTGCCAGCATGGACAGCAACAAAAACATTCAGTACTTC,CASMDSNKNIQYF
TRBJ2-6,TRBV9,TRBD1,few,TGTGCCAGCAGCGCAGACAGGGTTCTCCCATACTCTGGGGCCAACGTCCTGACTTTC,CASSADRVLPYSGANVLTF
TRBJ1-1,TRBV4-1,.,.,TGCGCCAGCAGCCGCCAACTACTGAGGGGAGACACTGAAGCTTTCTTT,CASSRQLLRGDTEAFF
TRBJ1-1,TRBV11-1,.,.,TGTGCCAGCAGCTTCGAGGGCGGGTCCACTGAAGCTTTCTTT,CASSFEGGSTEAFF
TRBJ2-5,TRBV20-1,TRBD2,.,TGCAGTGCCACTCCCTTTAGCGGGGGAGGATCCCAAGAGACCCAGTACTTC,CSATPFSGGGSQETQYF
TRBJ1-3,TRBV12-3/TRBV12-4,.,few,TGTGCCAGCAGCCTCAACCGGACTTATCCTGGAAACACCATATATTTT,CASSLNRTYPGNTIYF
TRBJ2-1,TRBV7-3,.,.,TGTGCCAGCAGCTTATTTCCCCAGGCAAGTCTAGAGCAGTTCTTC,CASSLFPQASLEQFF
TRBJ1-1,TRBV11-1,TRBD1,few,TGTGCCAGCAGCTTAGGAGAGCACAGGGGTGAAGCTTTCTTT,CASSLGEHRGEAFF
TRBJ2-3,TRBV20-1,TRBD2,.,TGCTGTGCTAGAAGGGGTAGCGGGGGATTTGCAGATACGCAGTATTTT,CCARRGSGGFADTQYF
TRBJ2-7,TRBV29-1,.,.,TGCAGCTTTTCGGGCGACCACTACGAGCAGTACTTC,CSFSGDHYEQYF
TRBJ1-5,TRBV9,.,.,TGTGCCAGCAGCGAGGTGGACAATCAGCCCCAGCATTTT,CASSEVDNQPQHF